This TCR beta chain was recorded in a study of blood T cells in healthy people across ages. The authors ran a second PCR of roughly 6 to 12 cycles using a sample-barcoded 5' primer and a J-beta primer mix. TCRdb analysed the 5' RACE reads with MiXCR anew, one entry per CDR3 protein. The table records approximately 800,000 distinct CDR3 sequences, 35% to 50% of them present only once. The CDR3 runs to 20 residues. Unmatched junction bases numbered 22, after V lost 1 base and J lost 3 bases. Germline V gives CDR1 DFQATT, CDR2 SNEGSKA (reference sequence). Each sample yielded at least 6 million isolated PBMCs.

This clonotype was obtained from a man older than 75 in good health. V is TRBV20-1 and J is TRBJ2-3; TRBD2 matches at 7 bases. The sample consisted of blood. The CDR3 bases are TGCAGTGCTAGAGTCGGCCCAGCGGGGCGATCCACTCGCATAACAGATACGCAGTATTTT. It translates to CSARVGPAGRSTRITDTQYF.